By share, the clone carrying this T cell receptor beta chain ranks as medium-sized (0.01 to 0.1%). Thyroid surgery was preceded by no treatment in any patient. The CDR3 has 16 residues. Germline CDR1 and CDR2: MNHEY and SMNVEV (reference sequence). V was clipped by 3 bases and J by 4 bases, with 16 bases between them. The data were taken from a study of metastatic and nonmetastatic thyroid tumors. In the authors' workflow: CDR3 was compared across clinicopathological groups, and the resulting differences were used to build a distant-metastasis classifier for papillary thyroid cancer. MiXCR re-clonotyped the PCR reads for TCRdb. The V and J calls, along with clone size, are taken from TCRdb and not from the paper's own processing. The sample includes about 19,000 clones, about 25% of them seen just once.

This TCR came from a male donor with papillary thyroid cancer or a benign thyroid nodule (not recorded which). Some clones in this sample may be carry-over from other donors' samples. The chain joins TRBV27 to TRBJ2-1, with D possibly TRBD2 on 6 matching bases. The sequenced sample was blood. CDR3 nucleotides: TGTGCCAGCAGTTTCTCAGGTAGCGGAACTTACAATGAGCAGTTCTTC. Encoded protein: CASSFSGSGTYNEQFF.